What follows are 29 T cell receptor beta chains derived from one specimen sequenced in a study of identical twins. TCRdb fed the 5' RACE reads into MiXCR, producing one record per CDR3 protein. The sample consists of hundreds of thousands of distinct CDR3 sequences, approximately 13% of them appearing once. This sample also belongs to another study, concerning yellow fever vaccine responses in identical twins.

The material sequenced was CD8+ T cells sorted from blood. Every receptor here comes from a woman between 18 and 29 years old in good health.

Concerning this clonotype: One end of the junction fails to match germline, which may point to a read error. Here the CDR3 DNA reads TGTGCCACCAGCCCCCTTCTAGCGGGAGGACCCACCGGGGAGCTGTTTTTT. Amino acid sequence: CATSPLLAGGPTGELFF. The chain carries TRBV3-1 and TRBJ2-2; 11 bases match TRBD2. The germline CDR1 and CDR2 sequences are LGHDT and YNNKEL (reference sequence). The CDR3 has 17 residues.

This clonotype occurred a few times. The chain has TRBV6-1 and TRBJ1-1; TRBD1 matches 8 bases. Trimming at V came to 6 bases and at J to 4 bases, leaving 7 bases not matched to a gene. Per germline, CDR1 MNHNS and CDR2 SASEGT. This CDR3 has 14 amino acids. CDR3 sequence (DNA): TGTGCCAGCAGGACGACAGGGGAGAGCACTGAAGCTTTCTTT. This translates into CASRTTGESTEAFF.

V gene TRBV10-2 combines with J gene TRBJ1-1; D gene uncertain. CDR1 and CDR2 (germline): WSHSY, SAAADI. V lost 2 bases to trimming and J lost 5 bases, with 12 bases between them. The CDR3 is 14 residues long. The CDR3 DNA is TGCGCCAGCAGTGAGAGGGCATCGCGAACTGAAGCTTTCTTT. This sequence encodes CASSERASRTEAFF.

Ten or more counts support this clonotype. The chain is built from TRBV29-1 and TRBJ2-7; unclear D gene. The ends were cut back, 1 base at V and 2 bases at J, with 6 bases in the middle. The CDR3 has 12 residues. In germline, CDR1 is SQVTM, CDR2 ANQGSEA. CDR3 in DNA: TGCAGCGTTGAAGGCGCCCCCTACGAGCAGTACTTC. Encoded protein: CSVEGAPYEQYF.

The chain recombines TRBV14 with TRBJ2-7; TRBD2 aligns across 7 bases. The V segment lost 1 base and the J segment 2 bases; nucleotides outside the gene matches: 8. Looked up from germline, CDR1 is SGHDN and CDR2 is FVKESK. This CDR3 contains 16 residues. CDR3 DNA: TGTGCCAGCAGCCAAGGGTTTGCGGGAGCCCCCTACGAGCAGTACTTC. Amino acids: CASSQGFAGAPYEQYF.

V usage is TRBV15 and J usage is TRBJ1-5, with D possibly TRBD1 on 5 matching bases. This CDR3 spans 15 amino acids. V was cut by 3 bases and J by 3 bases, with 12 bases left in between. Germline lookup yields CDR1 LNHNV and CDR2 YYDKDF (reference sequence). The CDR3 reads CATSRGEGNNQPQHF. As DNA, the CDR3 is TGTGCCACCAGCAGGGGCGAGGGGAACAATCAGCCCCAGCATTTT.

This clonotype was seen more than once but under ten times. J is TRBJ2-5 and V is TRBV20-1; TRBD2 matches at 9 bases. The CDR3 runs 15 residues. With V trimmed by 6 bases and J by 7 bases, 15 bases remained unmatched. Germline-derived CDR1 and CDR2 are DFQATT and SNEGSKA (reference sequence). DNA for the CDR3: TGCAGTGCACAGAGCGGGGGGATTGAGGGCTGGACCCAGTACTTC. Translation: CSAQSGGIEGWTQYF.

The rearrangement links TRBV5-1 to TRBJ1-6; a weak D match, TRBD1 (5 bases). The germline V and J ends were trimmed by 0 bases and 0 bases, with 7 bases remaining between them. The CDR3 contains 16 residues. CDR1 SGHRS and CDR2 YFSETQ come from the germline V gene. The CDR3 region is CASSLARVSYNSPLHF. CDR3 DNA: TGCGCCAGCAGCTTGGCCAGGGTCTCCTATAATTCACCCCTCCACTTT.

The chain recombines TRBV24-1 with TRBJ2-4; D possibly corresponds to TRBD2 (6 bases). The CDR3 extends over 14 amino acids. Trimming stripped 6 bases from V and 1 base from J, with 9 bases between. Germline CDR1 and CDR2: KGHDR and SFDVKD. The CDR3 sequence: CATSPAGAKNIQYF. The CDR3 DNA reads TGTGCCACCAGTCCTGCGGGGGCCAAAAACATTCAGTACTTC.

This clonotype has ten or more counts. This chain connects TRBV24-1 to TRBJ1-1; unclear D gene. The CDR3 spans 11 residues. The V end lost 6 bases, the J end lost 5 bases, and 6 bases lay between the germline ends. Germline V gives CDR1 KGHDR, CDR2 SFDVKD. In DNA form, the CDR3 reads TGTGCCACCAGTCTGGGGACTGAAGCTTTCTTT. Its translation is CATSLGTEAFF.

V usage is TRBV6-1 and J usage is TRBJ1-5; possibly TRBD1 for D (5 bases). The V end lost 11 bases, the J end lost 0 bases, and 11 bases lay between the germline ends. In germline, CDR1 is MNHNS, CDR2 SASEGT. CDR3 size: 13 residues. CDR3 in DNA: TGTGCCGTTTTGGGGGGTAGCAATCAGCCCCAGCATTTT. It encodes CAVLGGSNQPQHF.

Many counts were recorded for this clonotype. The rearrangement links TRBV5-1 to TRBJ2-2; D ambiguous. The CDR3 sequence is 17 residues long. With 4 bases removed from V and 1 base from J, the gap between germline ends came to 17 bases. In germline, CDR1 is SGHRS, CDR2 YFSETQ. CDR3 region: CASSPTLQRRNTGELFF. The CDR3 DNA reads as TGCGCCAGCAGCCCAACACTGCAGCGCAGGAACACCGGGGAGCTGTTTTTT.

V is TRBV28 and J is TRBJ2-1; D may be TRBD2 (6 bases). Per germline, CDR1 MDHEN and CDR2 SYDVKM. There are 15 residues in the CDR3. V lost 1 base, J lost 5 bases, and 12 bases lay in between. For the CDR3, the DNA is TGTGCCAGCAGTTTATCCGGGAGTTCCAACAATGAGCAGTTCTTC. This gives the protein CASSLSGSSNNEQFF.

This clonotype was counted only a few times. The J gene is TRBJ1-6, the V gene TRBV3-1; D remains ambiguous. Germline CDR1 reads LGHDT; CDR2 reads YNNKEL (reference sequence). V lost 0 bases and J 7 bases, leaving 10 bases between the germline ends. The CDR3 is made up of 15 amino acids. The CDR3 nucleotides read TGTGCCAGCAGCCAAGATGGAAGGAGGAATTCACCCCTCCACTTT. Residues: CASSQDGRRNSPLHF.

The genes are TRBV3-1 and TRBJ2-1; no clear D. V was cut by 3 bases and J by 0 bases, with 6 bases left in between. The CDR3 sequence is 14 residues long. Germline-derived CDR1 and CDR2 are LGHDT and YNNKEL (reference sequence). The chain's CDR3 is CASSHLSSYNEQFF. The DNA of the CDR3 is TGTGCCAGCAGCCATCTAAGCTCCTACAATGAGCAGTTCTTC.

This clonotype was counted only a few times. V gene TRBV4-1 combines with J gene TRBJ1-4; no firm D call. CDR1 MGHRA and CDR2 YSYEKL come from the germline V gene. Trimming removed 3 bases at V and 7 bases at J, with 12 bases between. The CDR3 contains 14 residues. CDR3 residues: CASSQNSPGEKLFF. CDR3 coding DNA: TGCGCCAGCAGCCAGAATAGCCCCGGTGAAAAACTGTTTTTT.

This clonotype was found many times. The CDR3 sequence: CASSFSSRDEKLFF. CDR3 nucleotides: TGCGCCAGCAGCTTCTCCAGCCGGGATGAAAAACTGTTTTTT. This chain connects TRBV5-1 to TRBJ1-4; no definite D call. Trimming pared 2 bases from V and 6 bases from J, leaving 11 bases between. Germline CDR1 is SGHRS and CDR2 is YFSETQ. The CDR3 covers 14 residues. Full variable domain (remainder filled in from reference TRBV5-1 and TRBJ1-4): KAGVTQTPRYLIKTRGQQVTLSCSPISGHRSVSWYQQTPGQGLQFLFEYFSETQRNKGNFPGRFSGRQFSNSRSEMNVSTLELGDSALYLCASSFSSRDEKLFFGSGTQLSVL.

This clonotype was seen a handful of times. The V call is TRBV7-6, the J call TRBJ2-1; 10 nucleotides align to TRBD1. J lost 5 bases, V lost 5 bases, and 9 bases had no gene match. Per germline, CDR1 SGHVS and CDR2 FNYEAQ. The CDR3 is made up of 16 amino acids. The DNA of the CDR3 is TGTGCCAGCAGCCCTCATTCCGGGACAGGGGACAATGAGCAGTTCTTC. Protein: CASSPHSGTGDNEQFF.

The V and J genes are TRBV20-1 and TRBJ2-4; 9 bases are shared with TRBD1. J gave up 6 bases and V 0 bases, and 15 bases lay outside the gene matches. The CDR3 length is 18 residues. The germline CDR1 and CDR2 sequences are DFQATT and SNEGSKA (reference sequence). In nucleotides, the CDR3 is TGCAGTGCTAGAGATCTGTTCCCACAGGGGGCTGATAGAAACATTCAGTACTTC. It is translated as CSARDLFPQGADRNIQYF.

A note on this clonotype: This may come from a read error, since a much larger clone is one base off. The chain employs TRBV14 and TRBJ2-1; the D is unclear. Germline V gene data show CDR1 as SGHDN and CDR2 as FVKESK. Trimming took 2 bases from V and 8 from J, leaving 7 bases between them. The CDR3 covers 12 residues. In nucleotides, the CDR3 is TGTGCCAGCAGCCAAATGGGCCATGAGCAGTTCTTC. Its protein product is CASSQMGHEQFF.

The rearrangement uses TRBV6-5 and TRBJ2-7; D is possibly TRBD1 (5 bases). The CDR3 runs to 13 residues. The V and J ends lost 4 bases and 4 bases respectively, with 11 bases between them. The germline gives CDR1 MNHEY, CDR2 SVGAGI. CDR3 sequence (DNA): TGTGCCAGCAGTTCAGGGCGAGATTACGAGCAGTACTTC. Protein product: CASSSGRDYEQYF.

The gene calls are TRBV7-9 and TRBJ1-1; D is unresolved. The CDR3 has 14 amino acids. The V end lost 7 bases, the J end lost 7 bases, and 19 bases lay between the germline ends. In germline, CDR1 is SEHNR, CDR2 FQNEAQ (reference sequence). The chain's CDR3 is CASNRPVPEGEAFF. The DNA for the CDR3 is TGTGCCAGCAACAGACCGGTTCCCGAGGGTGAAGCTTTCTTT.

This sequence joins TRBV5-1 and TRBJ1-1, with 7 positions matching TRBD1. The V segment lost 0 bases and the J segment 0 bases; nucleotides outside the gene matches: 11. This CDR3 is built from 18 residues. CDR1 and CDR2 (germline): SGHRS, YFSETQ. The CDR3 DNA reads TGCGCCAGCAGCTTGGTTCGCTCAGGGGGTAACCTGAACACTGAAGCTTTCTTT. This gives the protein CASSLVRSGGNLNTEAFF.

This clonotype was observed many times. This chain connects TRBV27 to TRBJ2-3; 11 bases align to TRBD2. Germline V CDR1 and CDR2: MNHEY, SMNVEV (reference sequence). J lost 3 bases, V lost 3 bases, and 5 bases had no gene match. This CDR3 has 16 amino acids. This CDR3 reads CASSFYTSGSTDTQYF. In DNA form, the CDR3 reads TGTGCCAGCAGTTTTTATACTAGCGGGAGTACAGATACGCAGTATTTT.

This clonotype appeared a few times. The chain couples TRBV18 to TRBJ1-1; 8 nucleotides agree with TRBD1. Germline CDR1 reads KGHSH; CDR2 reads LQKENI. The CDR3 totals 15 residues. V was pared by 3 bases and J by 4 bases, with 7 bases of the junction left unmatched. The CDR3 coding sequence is TGTGCCAGCTCACCCCGGGGACAGGCAGGCACTGAAGCTTTCTTT. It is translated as CASSPRGQAGTEAFF.

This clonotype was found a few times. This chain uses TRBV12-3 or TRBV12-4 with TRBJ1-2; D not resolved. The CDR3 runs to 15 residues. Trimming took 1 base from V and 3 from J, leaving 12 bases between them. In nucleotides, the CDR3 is TGTGCCAGCAGTTTAGTGATAGGGTCTGACTATGGCTACACCTTC. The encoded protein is CASSLVIGSDYGYTF.

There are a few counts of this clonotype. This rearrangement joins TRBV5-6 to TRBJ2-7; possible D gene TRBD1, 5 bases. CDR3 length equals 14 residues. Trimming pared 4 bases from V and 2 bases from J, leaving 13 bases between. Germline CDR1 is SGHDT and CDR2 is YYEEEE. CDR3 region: CASSGADIPYEQYF. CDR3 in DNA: TGTGCCAGCAGCGGGGCCGACATACCCTACGAGCAGTACTTC.

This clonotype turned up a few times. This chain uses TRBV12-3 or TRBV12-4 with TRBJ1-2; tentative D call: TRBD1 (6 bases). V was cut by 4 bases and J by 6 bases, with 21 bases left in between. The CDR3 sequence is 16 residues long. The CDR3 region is CASSWRRGGDPDGYTF. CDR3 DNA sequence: TGTGCCAGCAGTTGGCGTAGGGGGGGCGACCCGGATGGCTACACCTTC.

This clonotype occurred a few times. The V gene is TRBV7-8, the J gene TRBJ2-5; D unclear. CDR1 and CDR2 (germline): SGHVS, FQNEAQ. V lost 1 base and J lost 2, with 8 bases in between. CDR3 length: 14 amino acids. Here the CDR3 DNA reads TGTGCCAGCAGCTTAGTGTGGGGTCAAGAGACCCAGTACTTC. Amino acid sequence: CASSLVWGQETQYF.